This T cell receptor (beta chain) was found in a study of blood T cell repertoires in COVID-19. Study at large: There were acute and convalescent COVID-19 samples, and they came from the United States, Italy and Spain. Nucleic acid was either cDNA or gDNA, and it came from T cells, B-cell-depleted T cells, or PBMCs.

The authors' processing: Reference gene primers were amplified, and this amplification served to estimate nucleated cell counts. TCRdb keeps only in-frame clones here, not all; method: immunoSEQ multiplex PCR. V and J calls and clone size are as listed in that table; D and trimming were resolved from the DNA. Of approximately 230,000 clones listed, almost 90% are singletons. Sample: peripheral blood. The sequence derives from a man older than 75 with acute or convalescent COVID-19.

CDR3 in DNA: TGTGCCAGCAGTGAATATGGACAGGGTCTTGGCTACACCTTC. Protein sequence: CASSEYGQGLGYTF. This sequence joins TRBV25-1 and TRBJ1-2; 8 bases align to TRBD1. CDR3 length: 14 amino acids. Trimming took 0 bases from V and 7 from J; bases not matched to a gene: 4. Germline loops: CDR1 MGHDK, CDR2 SYGVNS.